This T cell receptor (beta chain) came from a study of T cells in localized non-small cell lung cancer. Notes on the study in general: It was uninvolved adjacent lung that showed the highest T cell clonality, exceeding tumor.

As regards this clone: The antigen is undetermined.

The table came from immunoSEQ multiplex PCR; TCRdb's copy has only in-frame clones and leaves some out. The top ten hold approximately 1% of the sample, which has tens of thousands of clones, 80% to 95% seen once. The CDR3 runs 16 residues. V trimming: 3 bases; J trimming: 7 bases; junction bases outside the gene matches: 11. The germline CDR1 and CDR2 sequences are LNHNV and YYDKDF (reference sequence). This receptor was identified in a woman aged 35-75 years with stage I lung adenocarcinoma. The chain joins TRBV15 to TRBJ1-5; TRBD1 aligns across 8 bases. Sequencing was performed on peripheral blood, taken before any cancer treatment. The CDR3 DNA sequence: TGTGCCACCAGCAGGGGAGCACAGGGGGGCGGCCAGCCCCAGCATTTT. Translating gives CATSRGAQGGGQPQHF.